This T cell receptor (beta chain) was sequenced for a study of T-cell memory formation after mild COVID-19. Background on the study: Among the donors, TCR clusters were largely specific to each donor.

This clonotype was observed many times. Its antigen is unknown. The CDR3 extends over 13 amino acids. The V gene's germline CDR1 is LGHNA and CDR2 YNFKEQ. Trimming removed 2 bases from V and 2 bases from J, with 6 bases in between. TCR alpha and TCR beta cDNA libraries carrying sample barcodes and UMIs came from 5'RACE with constant-segment primers. Via MiXCR, TCRdb re-called the 5' RACE reads, giving one row per CDR3 protein. The sample lists 250,000 to 350,000 distinct CDR3 sequences, about a sixth occurring once. Study results and limitations: The second-wave clones peaking on day 37 were not confirmed as SARS-CoV-2-specific.

This clonotype was obtained from a man aged 18 to 35 who had mild COVID-19 (a few samples of this study predate the infection). Cell type and time point are not known. The chain is built from TRBV4-2 and TRBJ2-5; D unclear. Material for sequencing was PBMCs or a T cell subset sorted from them (not recorded which). The CDR3 DNA reads TGTGCCAGCAGCCAACTCGGGCAAGAGACCCAGTACTTC. It is translated as CASSQLGQETQYF.